This entry lists 21 T cell receptor beta chains sequenced from one sample in a study of beta chain features in type 1 diabetes. Reverse transcription of all isolated RNA meant that expressed TCRB transcripts were sequenced. The method was immunoSEQ multiplex PCR; TCRdb's version includes in-frame clones alone and lacks a portion of them. The profile shows approximately 470,000 clones, 30% of them singletons. The sequenced sample consisted of naive CD4+ T cells from blood. The receptors were gathered from a young man in good health.

The chain recombines TRBV10-1 with TRBJ2-5; 7 bases are shared with TRBD1. Germline lookup yields CDR1 WNHNN and CDR2 SYGVQD (reference sequence). The length of the CDR3 is 13 residues. The ends lost 5 bases at V and 7 bases at J; junction bases unmatched: 7. CDR3 region: CASSPDREGTQYF. Here the CDR3 DNA reads TGCGCCAGCAGTCCCGACAGGGAAGGGACCCAGTACTTC.

The chain couples TRBV7-2 to TRBJ2-3; 10 positions match TRBD2. In germline, CDR1 is SGHTA, CDR2 FQGNSA. CDR3 length equals 18 residues. The ends lost 0 bases at V and 2 bases at J; junction bases unmatched: 8. The DNA of the CDR3 is TGTGCCAGCAGCTTAGCGTCCCTCACTAGCGGGGTCACAGATACGCAGTATTTT. The encoded protein is CASSLASLTSGVTDTQYF.

As concerns this clone: Other DNA sequences of this sample code for an identical CDR3. The chain uses TRBV18 and TRBJ2-2; D remains ambiguous. CDR3 length equals 12 residues. Trimming left V 2 bases short and J 2 bases short, with 0 bases between. The germline V gene has CDR1 KGHSH and CDR2 LQKENI. The DNA of the CDR3 is TGTGCCAGCTCACCAAACACCGGGGAGCTGTTTTTT. It translates to CASSPNTGELFF. Together with reference TRBV18 and TRBJ2-2, the CDR3 gives the full variable domain: NAGVMQNPRHLVRRRGQEARLRCSPMKGHSHVYWYRQLPEEGLKFMVYLQKENIIDESGMPKERFSAEFPKEGPSILRIQQVVRGDSAAYFCASSPNTGELFFGEGSRLTVL.

The chain has TRBV2 and TRBJ1-5, with 11 bases fitting TRBD1. This CDR3 has 15 amino acids. Germline lookup yields CDR1 SNHLY and CDR2 FYNNEI. J lost 8 bases, V lost 3 bases, and 6 bases had no gene match. CDR3 region: CASSEDRGLGEPQHF. CDR3 DNA sequence: TGTGCCAGCAGTGAGGACAGGGGGCTAGGAGAGCCCCAGCATTTT. Filled out from reference TRBV2 and TRBJ1-5, the complete variable domain reads EPEVTQTPSHQVTQMGQEVILRCVPISNHLYFYWYRQILGQKVEFLVSFYNNEISEKSEIFDDQFSVERPDGSNFTLKIRSTKLEDSAMYFCASSEDRGLGEPQHFGDGTRLSIL.

The rearrangement joins TRBV29-1 to TRBJ1-4, with D perhaps TRBD1 (6 bases). V lost 4 bases, J lost 5 bases, and 11 bases lay in between. The CDR3 consists of 13 residues. Per the germline V gene, CDR1 is SQVTM and CDR2 is ANQGSEA. CDR3 loop: CSVVSGTNEKLFF. In DNA form, the CDR3 reads TGCAGCGTTGTAAGCGGGACAAATGAAAAACTGTTTTTT.

For the CDR3, the DNA is TGTGCCAGCAGCAACCGGGACAGGGGTTCCCCGGATACGCAGTATTTT. Its protein product is CASSNRDRGSPDTQYF. This chain joins TRBV9 and TRBJ2-3, with TRBD1 identical over 10 bases. V lost 4 bases to trimming and J lost 6 bases; unmatched junction nucleotides: 11. This CDR3 region has 16 residues. CDR1 is SGDLS, CDR2 YYNGEE, per germline. Using reference TRBV9 and TRBJ2-3 for the parts outside the CDR3, the full variable domain is DSGVTQTPKHLITATGQRVTLRCSPRSGDLSVYWYQQSLDQGLQFLIQYYNGEERAKGNILERFSAQQFPDLHSELNLSSLELGDSALYFCASSNRDRGSPDTQYFGPGTRLTVL.

The chain links TRBV7-9 to TRBJ2-7; 9 bases align to TRBD2. J lost 6 bases, V lost 3 bases, and 9 bases had no gene match. Germline values: CDR1 SEHNR, CDR2 FQNEAQ (reference sequence). The CDR3 runs to 15 residues. The CDR3 sequence is CASSFGLASKLEQYF. Written as DNA, the CDR3 is TGTGCCAGCAGCTTCGGACTAGCGAGTAAGCTCGAGCAGTACTTC.

For this clone: At the DNA level, this CDR3 is encoded by other sequences in the same sample as well. The V and J genes are TRBV29-1 and TRBJ2-2; D not certain. This CDR3 comprises 11 residues. The V gene lost 5 bases and the J gene lost 4 bases, with 5 bases spanning the gap. Germline loops: CDR1 SQVTM, CDR2 ANQGSEA. The chain's CDR3 is CSVRTTGELFF. The CDR3 DNA reads as TGCAGCGTTCGGACCACCGGGGAGCTGTTTTTT.

This clone occurred a few times. The genes are TRBV30 and TRBJ2-1; D call uncertain. The V gene lost 4 bases and the J gene lost 5 bases, with 9 bases spanning the gap. This CDR3 contains 12 residues. Germline lookup yields CDR1 GTSNPN and CDR2 SVGIG (reference sequence). Here the CDR3 reads CAWTPNDNEQFF. CDR3 DNA sequence: TGTGCCTGGACCCCTAACGACAATGAGCAGTTCTTC.

V and J are TRBV4-1 and TRBJ2-1; no clear D. Germline loops: CDR1 MGHRA, CDR2 YSYEKL. V was shortened by 4 bases and J by 12 bases, with 16 bases between the two germline ends. This CDR3 contains 13 residues. CDR3 sequence: CASSLLIVERQFF. The CDR3 DNA is TGCGCCAGCAGCCTGCTTATCGTGGAGAGGCAGTTCTTC.

This clone was recorded a few times. The chain recombines TRBV7-9 with TRBJ2-6; D is undetermined. V lost 5 bases to trimming and J lost 5 bases, with 10 bases between them. The CDR3 is made up of 14 amino acids. Germline assignment: CDR1 SEHNR and CDR2 FQNEAQ (reference sequence). CDR3 bases: TGTGCCAGCAGCCCCCGGTTTAGGGCCAACGTCCTGACTTTC. Translated: CASSPRFRANVLTF. The full variable domain, its missing parts supplied by reference TRBV7-9 and TRBJ2-6, is DTGVSQNPRHKITKRGQNVTFRCDPISEHNRLYWYRQTLGQGPEFLTYFQNEAQLEKSRLLSDRFSAERPKGSFSTLEIQRTEQGDSAMYLCASSPRFRANVLTFGAGSRLTVL.

This clone was seen a few times. This chain connects TRBV29-1 to TRBJ2-2; D remains ambiguous. V was clipped by 5 bases and J by 7 bases, with 8 bases between them. This CDR3 spans 11 amino acids. CDR1 SQVTM and CDR2 ANQGSEA come from the germline V gene. The CDR3 region is CSVLRDGELFF. The DNA for the CDR3 is TGCAGCGTTCTCCGCGACGGGGAGCTGTTTTTT.

This clone showed up just a few times. The chain is built from TRBV30 and TRBJ1-4; TRBD1 might be the D (6 bases). Per germline, CDR1 GTSNPN and CDR2 SVGIG (reference sequence). V lost 4 bases and J 4 bases, leaving 10 bases between the germline ends. The CDR3 is made up of 13 amino acids. The CDR3 DNA reads as TGTGCCTGGACGGACAGCATTAATGAAAAACTGTTTTTT. Its protein product is CAWTDSINEKLFF.

V is TRBV20-1 and J is TRBJ1-2; D remains ambiguous. The V gene lost 3 bases and the J gene lost 4 bases, with 6 bases spanning the gap. This CDR3 spans 11 amino acids. Germline CDR1 reads DFQATT; CDR2 reads SNEGSKA (reference sequence). CDR3 region: CSASHGYGYTF. DNA of the CDR3: TGCAGTGCTAGCCACGGCTATGGCTACACCTTC.

The gene calls are TRBV29-1 and TRBJ2-2; 8 bases fit TRBD1. V gave up 7 bases and J gave up 3 bases; unmatched junction bases: 7. The CDR3 has 14 amino acids. The germline V gene encodes CDR1 SQVTM and CDR2 ANQGSEA. DNA of the CDR3: TGCAGCGGTGGACAGGGTGGTTACACCGGGGAGCTGTTTTTT. Translation gives CSGGQGGYTGELFF.

The chain links TRBV27 to TRBJ1-5; no clear D. The CDR3 extends over 15 amino acids. V lost 0 bases and J lost 3, with 9 bases in between. CDR1 and CDR2 (germline): MNHEY, SMNVEV (reference sequence). The CDR3 spells CASSLSWASNQPQHF. CDR3 DNA sequence: TGTGCCAGCAGTTTATCGTGGGCTTCCAATCAGCCCCAGCATTTT.

This clone has only a few counts. This CDR3 is also generated by other DNA sequences in the sample. The CDR3 sequence is CASSQDRAGELFF. The DNA for the CDR3 is TGCGCCAGCAGCCAGGATCGGGCCGGGGAGCTGTTTTTT. The chain links TRBV4-3 to TRBJ2-2, with D unclear. Trimming took off 3 bases at V and 6 bases at J, with 8 bases between the two ends. In germline, CDR1 is LGHNA, CDR2 YSLEER. CDR3 length: 13 amino acids.

The CDR3 sequence: CASSLGATAGNTIYF. DNA of the CDR3: TGTGCCAGCAGCTTAGGCGCCACAGCTGGAAACACCATATATTTT. The chain is built from TRBV7-2 and TRBJ1-3; D unresolved. The CDR3 has 15 amino acids. Trimming removed 1 base at V and 2 bases at J, with 9 bases between. Germline V gene data show CDR1 as SGHTA and CDR2 as FQGNSA.

V gene TRBV29-1 combines with J gene TRBJ2-3; 13 positions match TRBD2. Looked up from germline, CDR1 is SQVTM and CDR2 is ANQGSEA. The V and J ends lost 4 bases and 4 bases, in that order; junction bases with no gene match: 8. The CDR3 totals 16 residues. As DNA, the CDR3 is TGCAGCGTTGTAGGCTGGACTAGCGGGAGATCAGATACGCAGTATTTT. The encoded protein is CSVVGWTSGRSDTQYF.

The chain carries TRBV15 and TRBJ1-1, with no clear D. CDR3 size: 13 residues. V dropped 1 base and J dropped 0 bases, with 3 bases sitting between them. Germline V lookup: CDR1 LNHNV, CDR2 YYDKDF (reference sequence). CDR3 sequence (DNA): TGTGCCACCAGCAGAGGGTTGAACACTGAAGCTTTCTTT. Encoded protein: CATSRGLNTEAFF.

This clone was recorded a few times. The chain recombines TRBV20-1 with TRBJ1-1, with no clear D. Trimming cost V 3 bases and J 7 bases, with 6 bases left between them. Per germline, CDR1 DFQATT and CDR2 SNEGSKA (reference sequence). The CDR3 is 10 amino acids. The CDR3 here is CSARGNEAFF. For the CDR3, the DNA is TGCAGTGCTAGGGGGAATGAAGCTTTCTTT.